The rows below give T cell receptor beta chains drawn from one sample of a study of circulating and synovial CD4+ cells in juvenile arthritis. The protocol was immunoSEQ multiplex PCR, while the TCRdb copy is restricted to in-frame clones and leaves out a portion. Here the sample spans about 3,600 clones, roughly 81% being singletons. Sequencing was carried out using CD4+ T cells from synovial fluid. All receptors come from a human donor with juvenile idiopathic arthritis. The CDR3 runs from the conserved cysteine through the conserved F or W. Fields, in order: V gene, CDR3 length, CDR3 protein.

>TRBV7-9|13
CASSTGGAYGYTF
>TRBV5-4|14
CASSAGLAGDEQFF
>TRBV30|12
CAWSAGGEVQYF
>TRBV5-1|17
CASTAGTGGGWVETQYF
>TRBV19|18
CASSITARHREGKLEAFF
>TRBV29-1|13
CSVSGRHSYEQYF
>TRBV5-1|13
CASSFASGGLGFF
>TRBV18|16
CASSPLLSSNTGELFF
>TRBV7-8|14
CASSLDRNSYEQYF
>TRBV5-1|16
CASSAGLAGGHDEQFF
>TRBV30|13
CAWSPYRGTEAFF
>TRBV19|13
CASSTGGPYEQYF
>TRBV4-2|15
CASSQDLRGKETQYF
>TRBV28|15
CASSLGGQGRETQYF
>TRBV5-1|18
CASSFRPPPGGPQETQYF
>TRBV19|14
CASSPAQGPYGYTF
>TRBV29-1|15
CSVEEAQGRSYEQYF
>TRBV4-2|15
CASSQGHSGANVLTF
>TRBV4-2|14
CASSHAGTNTEAFF
>TRBV7-2|15
CASRLRDSPSYEQYF
>TRBV6-6|16
CASSYFLTGGVTEAFF
>TRBV14|15
CASSSPSMNTGELFF
>TRBV29-1|15
CSVGLRQGLRSEAFF
>TRBV15|15
CATSRGGIPTDTQYF
>TRBV5-1|13
CASSLGDNNEQFF
>TRBV11-3|14
CASSPGWGADTQYF
>TRBV30|16
CAWSGQWSSYNSPLHF
>TRBV11-3|13
CASSFARNTEAFF
>TRBV9|17
CASSPVSGTSGTDTQYF
>TRBV19|15
CASSRRDGGNTEAFF
>TRBV2|14
CASSEWTSRETQYF
>TRBV29-1|15
CSVVGLGGPTDTQYF
>TRBV5-1|16
CASSLYSQGTNYGYTF
>TRBV6-1|14
CASSVRGLSTEAFF
>TRBV5-6|13
CASSSTGSNIQYF
>TRBV19|14
CASSATALGNTIYF
>TRBV5-1|15
CASSRSGGDTGELFF
>TRBV27|16
CASSSMTGDGGEKLFF
>TRBV20-1|10
CSALLKTQYF
>TRBV7-3|13
CASSWASPGTQYF